The next 10 T cell receptor beta chains were all read from a single sample in a study of blood T cell repertoires in COVID-19. Sequenced by immunoSEQ multiplex PCR; TCRdb stores in-frame clones only, minus some. Of approximately 100,000 clones in the sample, about 80% were seen once. The sample was peripheral blood. The receptors originated from a human donor in a cohort sampled during active COVID-19.

The CDR3 DNA is TGCGCCAGCAGCCAAGAACGGCGGTCCCCGGACTATGGCTACACCTTC. The encoded protein is CASSQERRSPDYGYTF. The chain uses TRBV4-3 and TRBJ1-2; D is uncertain. The CDR3 runs to 16 residues. Germline values: CDR1 LGHNA, CDR2 YSLEER. V lost 0 bases and J lost 3, with 14 bases in between.

This chain uses TRBV5-1 with TRBJ2-1; 10 nucleotides match TRBD2. The trim removed 1 base at V and 0 bases at J, leaving 7 bases unmatched. There are 18 residues in the CDR3. CDR1 and CDR2 (germline): SGHRS, YFSETQ. The CDR3 DNA reads TGCGCCAGCAGCTTGAAAGCGGGGGGGAGTAGCTCCTACAATGAGCAGTTCTTC. Protein sequence: CASSLKAGGSSSYNEQFF.

This sequence joins TRBV6-4 and TRBJ2-3; 12 nucleotides align to TRBD2. With 3 bases clipped from V and 2 bases from J, the junction kept 3 bases outside the gene matches. Germline assignment: CDR1 MRHNA and CDR2 SNTAGT. The length of the CDR3 is 16 residues. CDR3: CASSELAGGLTDTQYF. CDR3 coding DNA: TGTGCCAGCAGTGAACTAGCGGGGGGCCTCACAGATACGCAGTATTTT.

The chain recombines TRBV29-1 with TRBJ2-1; TRBD2 is a possible D gene (5 bases). The CDR3 spans 14 residues. Deletions cut 4 bases from V and 8 bases from J, with 18 bases between. The V gene's germline CDR1 is SQVTM and CDR2 ANQGSEA. CDR3 in amino acids: CSVAPAEVGYEQFF. The CDR3 DNA follows: TGCAGCGTTGCCCCCGCGGAGGTGGGGTATGAGCAGTTCTTC.

The chain is built from TRBV6-5 and TRBJ2-7; D might be TRBD1 (5 bases). CDR3 length: 12 amino acids. Trimming removed 4 bases at V and 3 bases at J, with 7 bases between. Germline-derived CDR1 and CDR2 are MNHEY and SVGAGI. In DNA form, the CDR3 reads TGTGCCAGCAGTTTCACAGGCTACGAGCAGTACTTC. It translates to CASSFTGYEQYF.

The rearrangement links TRBV5-8 to TRBJ1-5; D is unclear. V was cut by 3 bases and J by 1 base, with 11 bases left in between. Germline lookup yields CDR1 SGHTS and CDR2 YDEGEE. The CDR3 length is 15 residues. The CDR3 DNA reads TGTGCCAGCAGCTCGAGGGTTATCAGCAATCAGCCCCAGCATTTT. Translated, it gives CASSSRVISNQPQHF.

This clone showed up just a few times. The V gene is TRBV27, the J gene TRBJ1-6; 7 bases match TRBD1. This CDR3 is built from 15 residues. Trimming removed 1 base from V and 7 bases from J; junction bases left unmatched: 4. CDR1 is MNHEY and CDR2 is SMNVEV in the germline V gene (reference sequence). The CDR3 here is CASSLLTGRNSPLHF. The DNA of the CDR3 is TGTGCCAGCAGTTTATTGACAGGGCGAAATTCACCCCTCCACTTT.

The chain employs TRBV19 and TRBJ2-3, with D perhaps TRBD2 (6 bases). The ends were cut back, 3 bases at V and 4 bases at J, with 11 bases in the middle. The CDR3 loop spans 14 amino acids. The germline V gene encodes CDR1 LNHDA and CDR2 SQIVND (reference sequence). This CDR3 reads CASSIRRGADTQYF. As DNA, the CDR3 is TGTGCCAGTAGTATCCGGAGGGGCGCAGATACGCAGTATTTT.

This clone was found once. This chain connects TRBV7-2 to TRBJ2-7; TRBD2 matches 7 bases. Germline CDR1 and CDR2: SGHTA and FQGNSA. Trimming took 5 bases from V and 0 from J; bases not matched to a gene: 10. The CDR3 runs 16 residues. The CDR3 loop reads CASSGGGTGGSYEQYF. CDR3 nucleotides: TGTGCCAGCAGCGGGGGGGGGACCGGCGGCTCCTACGAGCAGTACTTC. The full variable domain, its missing parts supplied by reference TRBV7-2 and TRBJ2-7, is GAGVSQSPSNKVTEKGKDVELRCDPISGHTALYWYRQSLGQGLEFLIYFQGNSAPDKSGLPSDRFSAERTGGSVSTLTIQRTQQEDSAVYLCASSGGGTGGSYEQYFGPGTRLTVT.

This chain connects TRBV5-1 to TRBJ2-2; a possible D gene is TRBD1 (6 bases). Trimming left V 3 bases short and J 0 bases short, with 9 bases between. CDR1 and CDR2 from the germline V gene are SGHRS and YFSETQ. The length of the CDR3 is 15 residues. The CDR3 sequence: CASSSRTANTGELFF. Written as DNA, the CDR3 is TGCGCCAGCAGCTCGCGGACAGCGAACACCGGGGAGCTGTTTTTT.